A selection of T cell receptor beta chains follows, all from one sample in a study of OX40 agonist ivuxolimab in advanced cancers. Using immunoSEQ multiplex PCR, the repertoire was profiled, and TCRdb retains in-frame clones only, with some absent. The sample lists roughly 60,000 clones, roughly nine tenths occurring once. Sequenced here: CD4+ or CD8+ T cells sorted from blood, sampled in a trial of the OX40 agonist ivuxolimab. Source of these receptors: an adult with an advanced solid tumor such as melanoma, head and neck, liver or kidney cancer. The CDR3 runs from the conserved cysteine through the conserved F or W. The order of the fields is V gene, clone size, D gene, J gene, CDR3 DNA, CDR3 protein. A D gene is named only where the DNA matches it firmly. Clone sizes are given selectively: once, few, many, or a class where the clone is expanded.

>TRBV7-8|.|TRBD2|TRBJ2-7
TGTGCCAGCAGCTTGGAAACTAGCGGGAGCTACGAGCAGTACTTC
CASSLETSGSYEQYF
>TRBV6-1|.|TRBD2|TRBJ2-7
TGTGCCAGCAGCAGGACGCGGGAGGACCTCTACGAGCAGTACTTC
CASSRTREDLYEQYF
>TRBV7-2|.|TRBD1|TRBJ2-1
TGTGCCAGCAGCTTAGTCCAGGGGGCTAGGAATGAGCAGTTCTTC
CASSLVQGARNEQFF
>TRBV30|.|.|TRBJ2-5
TGTGCCTGGAGTGTAGGGTTTGCGGGGACGGACCAAGAGACCCAGTACTTC
CAWSVGFAGTDQETQYF
>TRBV2|once|TRBD1|TRBJ2-7
TGTGCCAGCAGCGGGACAGTCCCCTACGAGCAGTACTTC
CASSGTVPYEQYF
>TRBV5-1|.|.|TRBJ1-4
TGCGCCAGCAGCTTCGGAGGGGCGGGCTTCGATGAAAAACTGTTTTTT
CASSFGGAGFDEKLFF
>TRBV18|.|.|TRBJ1-3
TGTGCCAGCTCACCCGGGAGCTCTGGAAACACCATATATTTT
CASSPGSSGNTIYF
>TRBV5-6|.|.|TRBJ1-4
TGTGCCAGCAGCTTGAGGTGGGAGAAACTGTTTTTT
CASSLRWEKLFF
>TRBV4-2|few|TRBD1|TRBJ1-1
TGTGCCAGCAGCCAAGGACAGGGGACGCGTAGCGCTTTCTTT
CASSQGQGTRSAFF
>TRBV6-6|.|.|TRBJ2-2
TGTGCCAGTTGGGGATATGGGGGGCCCACCGGGGAGCTGTTTTTT
CASWGYGGPTGELFF
>TRBV5-5|.|.|TRBJ2-5
TGTGCCAGCAGCTTGGGTGTGGGCTACCACGGAGAGACCCAGTACTTC
CASSLGVGYHGETQYF
>TRBV11-3|once|TRBD2|TRBJ2-5
TGTGCCAGCAGCTTAGGACTAGCGGGAGGACGTCAAGAGACCCAGTACTTC
CASSLGLAGGRQETQYF
>TRBV5-1|.|.|TRBJ1-5
TGCGCCAGCAGCCGGCTCCCAGGGAGCAATCAGCCCCAGCATTTT
CASSRLPGSNQPQHF
>TRBV29-1|.|.|TRBJ2-7
TGCAGCGTTGAGGGTGTCTCCTACGAGCAGTACTTC
CSVEGVSYEQYF
>TRBV6-1|.|TRBD2|TRBJ2-3
TGTGCCAGCAGTGTCCAAGCGGGAGGGCCTACAGATACGCAGTATTTT
CASSVQAGGPTDTQYF
>TRBV10-3|.|.|TRBJ2-3
TGTGCCATCAGTGAGTCGACTAGCACAGATACGCAGTATTTT
CAISESTSTDTQYF
>TRBV10-3|.|.|TRBJ1-1
TGTGCCATCAGCTCAGCGAACACTGAAGCTTTCTTT
CAISSANTEAFF